This T cell receptor beta chain was obtained from a study of shared clonotypes between healthy human individuals. The data were produced by immunoSEQ multiplex PCR, yet TCRdb's version contains in-frame clones alone and is incomplete. This sample has about 2 million clones, with roughly 94% found just once. Into CD45RA+ naive and CD45RA-negative memory subsets, the CD4+ cells were split. This clone was seen just once. Sample: naive CD4+ T cells sorted from blood. The sample's subset: CD45RA+ positively selected. The TCR comes from a man between 18 and 29 years old in good health.

The CDR3 region is CASSLAGEGVSYGYTF. The CDR3 DNA sequence: TGTGCCAGCAGCTTAGCAGGCGAGGGAGTCAGCTATGGCTACACCTTC. V is TRBV7-6 and J is TRBJ1-2, with unresolved D. The V end lost 0 bases, the J end lost 4 bases, and 15 bases lay between the germline ends. The CDR3 totals 16 residues. The V gene's germline CDR1 is SGHVS and CDR2 FNYEAQ.